This T cell receptor (beta chain) was captured in a study of regulatory T cells in long-lasting Graves disease. The CDR3 extends over 13 amino acids. Germline-derived CDR1 and CDR2 are DFQATT and SNEGSKA (reference sequence). V dropped 3 bases and J dropped 3 bases, with 9 bases sitting between them. Time point indicated: newly diagnosed GD, antithyroid drugs for less than 3 months. The authors made the TCR library using RNA they extracted from PBMCs. CDR3 regions were amplified by Arm-PCR using iRepertoire HTBI primers to build TCR beta libraries. TCRdb itself ran the multiplex PCR reads through MiXCR, one entry per CDR3 protein. The repertoire has roughly 500,000 distinct CDR3 sequences, 12% of them found once; the top ten carry about 8.3%. The data were also submitted as part of a second study, on T cells in Graves' hyperthyroidism and ophthalmopathy.

Sequencing was performed on peripheral blood mononuclear cells (PBMCs), taken at new diagnosis, from a patient treated with antithyroid drugs. This chain links TRBV20-1 with TRBJ1-5; D is perhaps TRBD1 (5 bases). The sequence was obtained from a woman aged 25-40 years with Graves disease. The CDR3 sequence: CSASSGNNQPQHF. As DNA, the CDR3 is TGCAGTGCTAGTTCAGGGAACAATCAGCCCCAGCATTTT.